Each of the 23 T cell receptor beta chains below was sequenced from the same sample in a study of cytomegalovirus exposure and HLA in healthy donors. Profiling relied on immunoSEQ multiplex PCR, and the TCRdb table lists in-frame clones only, not all of them. The sample records about 120,000 clones, about 85% being singletons. The sample taken for sequencing was PBMCs. The receptors derive from a woman under 40 in good health and CMV-seronegative.

The V and J genes are TRBV7-8 and TRBJ2-6; weak D call: TRBD2 (7 bases). V lost 4 bases and J lost 0, with 19 bases in between. There are 19 residues in the CDR3. The V gene's germline CDR1 is SGHVS and CDR2 FQNEAQ. The CDR3 reads CASSSSAGAILSGANVLTF. The CDR3 coding sequence is TGTGCCAGCAGCTCGTCTGCGGGGGCCATCCTCTCTGGGGCCAACGTCCTGACTTTC.

This chain uses TRBV30 with TRBJ1-2, with 8 nucleotides matching TRBD1. Germline V gene data show CDR1 as GTSNPN and CDR2 as SVGIG (reference sequence). There are 14 residues in the CDR3. V shed 3 bases, J shed 4 bases, and the junction held 7 bases outside the gene matches. The CDR3 sequence: CAWRIGTGVYGYTF. The CDR3 region has the DNA TGTGCCTGGAGAATCGGGACAGGCGTCTATGGCTACACCTTC.

This clone was seen a single time. The rearrangement uses TRBV11-3 and TRBJ2-7; D is unclear. The germline V gene has CDR1 SGHNT and CDR2 YENEEA. This CDR3 is built from 13 residues. Trimming removed 5 bases at V and 2 bases at J, with 10 bases between. CDR3 residues: CASSLRGAYEQYF. The DNA for the CDR3 is TGTGCCAGCAGCCTCCGAGGAGCCTACGAGCAGTACTTC. Full variable domain (remainder filled in from reference TRBV11-3 and TRBJ2-7): EAGVVQSPRYKIIEKKQPVAFWCNPISGHNTLYWYLQNLGQGPELLIRYENEEAVDDSQLPKDRFSAERLKGVDSTLKIQPAELGDSAVYLCASSLRGAYEQYFGPGTRLTVT.

This chain connects TRBV7-8 to TRBJ1-2, with 7 bases identical to TRBD1. Trimming removed 10 bases from V and 0 bases from J; junction bases left unmatched: 11. The CDR3 totals 15 residues. The germline gives CDR1 SGHVS, CDR2 FQNEAQ. CDR3 protein: CATHEGAGANYGYTF. CDR3 in DNA: TGTGCCACCCACGAGGGGGCCGGCGCTAACTATGGCTACACCTTC.

CDR3 sequence reads: CASSLEASESYEQYF. The DNA for the CDR3 is TGTGCCAGCAGCTTAGAGGCTAGCGAATCCTACGAGCAGTACTTC. This chain uses TRBV11-3 with TRBJ2-7, with TRBD2 as a possible D gene (6 bases). The length of the CDR3 is 15 residues. Germline loops: CDR1 SGHNT, CDR2 YENEEA. V was clipped by 0 bases and J by 1 base, with 10 bases between them.

The chain employs TRBV29-1 and TRBJ1-2; D not resolved. The CDR3 contains 11 residues. The V end was cut by 3 bases, the J end by 8 bases, with 10 bases between. CDR1 and CDR2 (germline): SQVTM, ANQGSEA. CDR3 in amino acids: CSVDRRGGYTF. The CDR3 bases are TGCAGCGTTGACAGGAGAGGGGGCTACACCTTC.

This clone was recorded a few times. The V and J genes are TRBV6-6 and TRBJ1-5; the D is unclear. V lost 2 bases, J lost 4 bases, and 6 bases lay in between. CDR1 and CDR2 from the germline V gene are MNHNY and SVGAGI (reference sequence). The CDR3 is made up of 13 amino acids. The CDR3 region has the DNA TGTGCCAGCAGTTACGAGGCTAATCAGCCCCAGCATTTT. This sequence encodes CASSYEANQPQHF.

The V and J genes are TRBV7-4 and TRBJ2-3, with 8 nucleotides matching TRBD2. Germline-derived CDR1 and CDR2 are SGHVT and SQSDAQ. The CDR3 has 14 residues. V shed 4 bases, J shed 9 bases, and the junction held 9 bases outside the gene matches. CDR3 in amino acids: CASSSRGTSGTQYF. In nucleotides, the CDR3 is TGTGCCAGCAGCTCTCGGGGCACTAGCGGAACGCAGTATTTT.

The table lists this clone with a count of one. This chain links TRBV4-1 with TRBJ1-4, with 7 bases lining up with TRBD1. Germline lookup yields CDR1 MGHRA and CDR2 YSYEKL. The CDR3 length is 15 residues. V shed 4 bases and J 5 bases; nucleotides not matched to a gene: 7. DNA for the CDR3: TGCGCCAGCAGCCCTGGTGGGACAGCAAATGAAAAACTGTTTTTT. This codes for CASSPGGTANEKLFF.

This rearrangement joins TRBV7-2 to TRBJ2-3; 10 nucleotides match TRBD2. This CDR3 is built from 16 residues. Germline loops: CDR1 SGHTA, CDR2 FQGNSA. Trimming removed 2 bases from V and 3 bases from J; junction bases left unmatched: 5. In DNA form, the CDR3 reads TGTGCCAGCAGCTTAACAGCGGGGGGGCTGACAGATACGCAGTATTTT. The encoded protein is CASSLTAGGLTDTQYF.

The CDR3 DNA sequence: TGCGCCAGCAGCGGCGGGTCGCGCTGGGAGACCCAGTACTTC. Its protein product is CASSGGSRWETQYF. The genes are TRBV5-1 and TRBJ2-5; D is possibly TRBD2 (5 bases). V lost 4 bases and J lost 5, with 15 bases in between. The CDR3 runs to 14 residues. Germline V gene data show CDR1 as SGHRS and CDR2 as YFSETQ.

The V gene is TRBV4-1, the J gene TRBJ1-6, with a possible D match to TRBD1 (6 bases). Germline values: CDR1 MGHRA, CDR2 YSYEKL. There are 16 residues in the CDR3. Trimming cost V 4 bases and J 4 bases, with 14 bases left between them. CDR3 region: CASSPERGGYNSPLHF. CDR3 sequence (DNA): TGCGCCAGCAGCCCCGAGAGGGGGGGATATAATTCACCCCTCCACTTT.

This chain uses TRBV27 with TRBJ1-2; 11 bases are shared with TRBD1. Trimming removed 3 bases from V and 6 bases from J; junction bases left unmatched: 3. Per the germline V gene, CDR1 is MNHEY and CDR2 is SMNVEV (reference sequence). The length of the CDR3 is 14 residues. The CDR3: CASSFGQGANGYTF. In DNA form, the CDR3 reads TGTGCCAGCAGTTTTGGACAGGGGGCGAATGGCTACACCTTC.

The chain links TRBV5-1 to TRBJ2-1, with D tentatively TRBD2 (6 bases). Germline loops: CDR1 SGHRS, CDR2 YFSETQ. V was clipped by 1 base and J by 8 bases, with 19 bases between them. The CDR3 length is 16 residues. The CDR3: CASSLLSLALLHEQFF. CDR3 in DNA: TGCGCCAGCAGCTTGTTGTCACTAGCTCTCCTCCATGAGCAGTTCTTC.

Only one count was recorded for this clone. The chain combines TRBV14 with TRBJ1-1; D remains unclear. The CDR3 has 15 amino acids. Germline V gene data show CDR1 as SGHDN and CDR2 as FVKESK. V was trimmed by 6 bases and J by 1 base, leaving 15 bases between them. The CDR3 sequence: CASSRGRAQNTEAFF. The CDR3 DNA reads as TGTGCCAGCAGTCGAGGGAGGGCCCAGAACACTGAAGCTTTCTTT.

The chain links TRBV7-9 to TRBJ1-4, with 8 positions matching TRBD1. Germline CDR1 SEHNR, CDR2 FQNEAQ (reference sequence). The J segment lost 7 bases and the V segment lost 5 bases, leaving 6 bases of the junction unmatched. This CDR3 is 14 amino acids long. This CDR3 reads CASSMTGESEKLFF. The CDR3 nucleotides read TGTGCCAGCAGCATGACAGGGGAGTCTGAAAAACTGTTTTTT.

This chain joins TRBV6-1 and TRBJ2-7, with TRBD1 as a possible D gene (5 bases). Trimming stripped 1 base from V and 2 bases from J, with 18 bases between. The CDR3 length is 17 residues. CDR1 is MNHNS, CDR2 SASEGT, per germline. CDR3 amino acids: CASSEGRGGMPTYEQYF. DNA of the CDR3: TGTGCCAGCAGTGAAGGAAGGGGTGGTATGCCCACCTACGAGCAGTACTTC.

J is TRBJ2-2 and V is TRBV7-9, with 10 bases that match TRBD2. Germline V CDR1 and CDR2: SEHNR, FQNEAQ (reference sequence). This CDR3 has 16 residues. Trimming cost V 5 bases and J 8 bases; bases outside gene matches: 11. The CDR3 here is CASSPLAGGPQGELFF. The CDR3 DNA follows: TGTGCCAGCAGCCCGTTAGCGGGGGGACCCCAGGGGGAGCTGTTTTTT. The variable domain in full, with the rest retrieved from reference TRBV7-9 and TRBJ2-2, is DTGVSQNPRHKITKRGQNVTFRCDPISEHNRLYWYRQTLGQGPEFLTYFQNEAQLEKSRLLSDRFSAERPKGSFSTLEIQRTEQGDSAMYLCASSPLAGGPQGELFFGEGSRLTVL.

The gene calls are TRBV7-2 and TRBJ1-4; 7 nucleotides match TRBD1. CDR1 is SGHTA, CDR2 FQGNSA, per germline. The CDR3 extends over 15 amino acids. Germline trimming cut 6 bases from V and 2 bases from J; bases unmatched to any gene: 6. CDR3 nucleotides: TGTGCCAGCAGGACAGGGTACCCGACTAATGAAAAACTGTTTTTT. It specifies CASRTGYPTNEKLFF.

The sample holds one count of this clone. The J gene is TRBJ2-7, the V gene TRBV5-1; no reliable D call. The V end lost 0 bases, the J end lost 4 bases, and 11 bases lay between the germline ends. Per germline, CDR1 SGHRS and CDR2 YFSETQ. This CDR3 region has 14 residues. The CDR3 loop reads CASSLEAGRYEQYF. DNA of the CDR3: TGCGCCAGCAGCTTGGAGGCAGGTCGGTACGAGCAGTACTTC.

V and J are TRBV7-2 and TRBJ1-2; D is unresolved. The V gene's germline CDR1 is SGHTA and CDR2 FQGNSA. With 2 bases removed from V and 5 bases from J, the gap between germline ends came to 21 bases. The CDR3 extends over 17 amino acids. This CDR3 reads CASSLTPPGSGTYGYTF. In nucleotides, the CDR3 is TGTGCCAGCAGCTTAACTCCCCCCGGGTCGGGAACTTATGGCTACACCTTC.

This chain uses TRBV4-3 with TRBJ2-7; TRBD1 aligns across 9 bases. V trimming: 1 base; J trimming: 3 bases; junction bases outside the gene matches: 7. The germline V gene encodes CDR1 LGHNA and CDR2 YSLEER. This CDR3 contains 16 residues. The DNA of the CDR3 is TGCGCCAGCAGCCAAGCCGGGACAGGGACTGTCTACGAGCAGTACTTC. It specifies CASSQAGTGTVYEQYF.

This clone was recorded once. The chain uses TRBV10-3 and TRBJ2-2; 14 bases agree with TRBD2. CDR1 is ENHRY and CDR2 is SYGVKD in the germline V gene. This CDR3 has 17 amino acids. V shed 5 bases, J shed 2 bases, and the junction held 4 bases outside the gene matches. The CDR3 DNA sequence: TGTGCCATCAGTTTAGGACTAGCGGGGGGAAACACCGGGGAGCTGTTTTTT. Its protein is CAISLGLAGGNTGELFF.